This TCR beta chain was sequenced in a study of T cell responses to AZD1222 COVID-19 vaccine. This clone was seen a single time. Antigen: not known. V was pared by 2 bases and J by 2 bases, with 6 bases between. Germline CDR1 and CDR2: LNHNV and YYDKDF (reference sequence). CDR3 length: 13 residues. Assay: immunoSEQ multiplex PCR; the TCRdb copy retains only in-frame clones and omits some. There are approximately 110,000 clones in the sample; 75% to 90% occur only once, and 4.4% lies in the top ten. Whole-study results and caveats: The breadth and depth of Spike-specific TCRs increased once two AZD1222 doses had been given. AZD1222 recipients seropositive at baseline numbered only 5 to 7. Spike was spanned by vaccine-associated CD4 TCRs, which were dominant at 160-218 and 743-854. Donors, mostly white British, included more females; clonal diversity was possibly underestimated.

The sequence was obtained from an adult who received the AZD1222 COVID-19 vaccine. The sample in question was peripheral blood, obtained 28 days after the second AZD1222 dose. The chain is built from TRBV15 and TRBJ2-5; D call uncertain. The chain's CDR3 is CATSRRRQETQYF. CDR3 bases: TGTGCCACCAGCAGACGACGGCAAGAGACCCAGTACTTC.